Listed below are T cell receptor beta chains from one sample, sequenced in a study of hypomethylating agent response in myelodysplastic syndrome. The repertoire was sequenced with immunoSEQ multiplex PCR; TCRdb's copy has only in-frame clones and lacks some. This sample has 5,500 to 8,500 clones; around nine tenths occur once, and the top ten carry around 16%. Here the sequenced sample was bone marrow, taken before or after starting hypomethylating agent treatment for myelodysplastic syndrome (not recorded which). These receptors came from a human donor with myelodysplastic syndrome. Both conserved end residues are part of each CDR3. The D gene is left open where the match is weak. Rows may omit the clone size; those that give it use once, few, many or a size class.

size: .; D: .; J: TRBJ1-1; V: TRBV29-1; CDR3: CSVAAGKSEAFF; DNA: TGCAGCGTTGCGGCAGGGAAGTCTGAAGCTTTCTTT
size: once; D: TRBD1; J: TRBJ1-4; V: TRBV5-1; CDR3: CASTTGMTNEKLFF; DNA: TGCGCCAGCACGACAGGGATGACTAATGAAAAACTGTTTTTT
size: .; D: TRBD1; J: TRBJ1-2; V: TRBV7-4; CDR3: CASSLQGVRYGYTF; DNA: TGTGCCAGCAGCCTACAGGGGGTTCGCTATGGCTACACCTTC
size: .; D: .; J: TRBJ2-7; V: TRBV6-6; CDR3: CASSYSTYAGNYEQYF; DNA: TGTGCCAGCAGTTACTCGACCTATGCAGGTAACTACGAGCAGTACTTC
size: .; D: .; J: TRBJ1-6; V: TRBV25-1; CDR3: CASSEAGDNSPLHF; DNA: TGTGCCAGCAGTGAGGCTGGGGATAATTCACCCCTCCACTTT
size: .; D: .; J: TRBJ2-1; V: TRBV19; CDR3: CASSISGIYNEQFF; DNA: TGTGCCAGTAGTATCTCCGGGATCTACAATGAGCAGTTCTTC
size: .; D: .; J: TRBJ2-1; V: TRBV7-3; CDR3: CASSLTRDNEQFF; DNA: TGTGCCAGCAGCTTAACTAGGGATAATGAGCAGTTCTTC
size: .; D: .; J: TRBJ2-5; V: TRBV11-2; CDR3: CASSLGGSRGETQYF; DNA: TGTGCCAGCAGCTTAGGGGGGAGCCGGGGGGAGACCCAGTACTTC
size: .; D: TRBD1; J: TRBJ1-3; V: TRBV5-6; CDR3: CASRRTGAGNTIYF; DNA: TGTGCCAGCAGACGGACAGGGGCTGGAAACACCATATATTTT
size: .; D: TRBD1; J: TRBJ1-6; V: TRBV7-8; CDR3: CASSQTGPYNSPLHF; DNA: TGTGCCAGCAGCCAGACAGGGCCCTATAATTCACCCCTCCACTTT
size: .; D: TRBD1; J: TRBJ2-1; V: TRBV12-5; CDR3: CASGMDRGRVGYNEQFF; DNA: TGTGCTAGTGGTATGGACAGGGGAAGGGTGGGCTACAATGAGCAGTTCTTC
size: few; D: TRBD1; J: TRBJ1-5; V: TRBV10-3; CDR3: CAISRDRANQPQHF; DNA: TGTGCCATCAGCCGGGACAGAGCTAATCAGCCCCAGCATTTT
size: .; D: TRBD1; J: TRBJ2-2; V: TRBV15; CDR3: CATSRERTGYGTGELFF; DNA: TGTGCCACCAGCAGGGAGAGGACAGGGTATGGCACCGGGGAGCTGTTTTTT
size: .; D: .; J: TRBJ1-2; V: TRBV7-9; CDR3: CASSAPLGGDYGYTF; DNA: TGTGCCAGCAGTGCACCCTTAGGAGGGGACTATGGCTACACCTTC
size: once; D: .; J: TRBJ1-6; V: TRBV19; CDR3: CASTTSLSRAPGSPLHF; DNA: TGTGCCAGTACCACCTCGTTGTCCCGGGCCCCCGGTTCACCCCTCCACTTT
size: .; D: TRBD1; J: TRBJ1-1; V: TRBV27; CDR3: CASSFSRTGEAFF; DNA: TGTGCCAGCAGTTTTTCCCGGACAGGGGAAGCTTTCTTT
size: once; D: .; J: TRBJ2-1; V: TRBV25-1; CDR3: CASSPEGVNEQFF; DNA: TGTGCCAGCAGTCCGGAGGGGGTCAATGAGCAGTTCTTC
size: .; D: .; J: TRBJ1-2; V: TRBV12-5; CDR3: CASGFPPRTATNYGYTF; DNA: TGTGCTAGTGGTTTCCCCCCCCGGACAGCAACTAACTATGGCTACACCTTC
size: .; D: .; J: TRBJ1-5; V: TRBV18; CDR3: CASSPYSNQPQHF; DNA: TGTGCCAGCTCACCCTATAGCAATCAGCCCCAGCATTTT
size: .; D: .; J: TRBJ1-1; V: TRBV20-1; CDR3: CSARGDTEAFF; DNA: TGCAGTGCTAGGGGGGACACTGAAGCTTTCTTT
size: .; D: .; J: TRBJ1-5; V: TRBV5-6; CDR3: CASSLAVQSNQPQHF; DNA: TGTGCCAGCAGCTTGGCGGTCCAAAGCAATCAGCCCCAGCATTTT
size: .; D: TRBD1; J: TRBJ2-2; V: TRBV9; CDR3: CASSSEGQGTGELFF; DNA: TGTGCCAGCAGCTCCGAGGGACAGGGGACCGGGGAGCTGTTTTTT
size: .; D: .; J: TRBJ2-5; V: TRBV14; CDR3: CASSQRVSETQYF; DNA: TGTGCCAGCAGCCAGCGAGTCTCCGAGACCCAGTACTTC
size: .; D: .; J: TRBJ1-2; V: TRBV5-5; CDR3: CASSLVTGPNYGYTF; DNA: TGTGCCAGCAGCTTGGTAACAGGGCCGAACTATGGCTACACCTTC
size: .; D: .; J: TRBJ1-2; V: TRBV6-1; CDR3: CASSSGGADYGYTF; DNA: TGTGCCAGCTCAAGTGGGGGGGCTGACTATGGCTACACCTTC
size: .; D: .; J: TRBJ2-6; V: TRBV21-1; CDR3: CASRICPRQGASGANVLTF; DNA: TGTGCCAGCAGAATATGCCCGAGGCAGGGGGCGTCTGGGGCCAACGTCCTGACTTTC
size: .; D: .; J: TRBJ2-2; V: TRBV10-2; CDR3: CASSEWGQDTGELFF; DNA: TGCGCCAGCAGTGAATGGGGGCAGGACACCGGGGAGCTGTTTTTT
size: .; D: TRBD1; J: TRBJ2-2; V: TRBV27; CDR3: CASRPGQLNTGELFF; DNA: TGTGCCAGCAGACCGGGACAGCTCAACACCGGGGAGCTGTTTTTT
size: .; D: .; J: TRBJ2-1; V: TRBV5-4; CDR3: CASSWQGNNNEQFF; DNA: TGTGCCAGCAGCTGGCAGGGGAATAACAATGAGCAGTTCTTC
size: .; D: TRBD2; J: TRBJ2-5; V: TRBV4-2; CDR3: CASSQDSIQRGLQETQYF; DNA: TGTGCCAGCAGCCAAGATTCGATCCAGCGGGGTCTGCAAGAGACCCAGTACTTC
size: .; D: .; J: TRBJ1-6; V: TRBV21-1; CDR3: CASSNAGTDNSPLHF; DNA: TGTGCCAGCAGCAACGCCGGGACAGACAATTCACCCCTCCACTTT
size: .; D: .; J: TRBJ1-6; V: TRBV5-4; CDR3: CASSLDQGGNSPLHF; DNA: TGTGCCAGCAGCTTGGACCAAGGAGGAAATTCACCCCTCCACTTT
size: few; D: .; J: TRBJ2-7; V: TRBV6-5; CDR3: CASGGQTYEQYF; DNA: TGTGCCTCCGGGGGTCAGACCTACGAGCAGTACTTC
size: .; D: .; J: TRBJ2-4; V: TRBV7-9; CDR3: CASSLVLGDEGKNIQYF; DNA: TGTGCCAGCAGCTTAGTTTTGGGGGATGAAGGCAAAAACATTCAGTACTTC
size: .; D: .; J: TRBJ1-2; V: TRBV7-3; CDR3: CASSFRSWGGYTF; DNA: TGTGCCAGCAGCTTCAGATCTTGGGGTGGCTACACCTTC
size: .; D: TRBD1; J: TRBJ2-2; V: TRBV19; CDR3: CASSTDRSHTGELFF; DNA: TGTGCCAGTAGTACGGACAGGTCCCACACCGGGGAGCTGTTTTTT
size: .; D: TRBD1; J: TRBJ2-7; V: TRBV5-1; CDR3: CASSLGGGQGTSYEQYF; DNA: TGCGCCAGCAGCTTGGGGGGAGGACAGGGGACCTCCTACGAGCAGTACTTC
size: .; D: .; J: TRBJ1-6; V: TRBV5-1; CDR3: CASSVGLSSPLHF; DNA: TGCGCCAGCAGCGTCGGGTTGAGTTCACCCCTCCACTTT
size: .; D: .; J: TRBJ1-2; V: TRBV29-1; CDR3: CSVYHSLTGGYTF; DNA: TGCAGCGTTTACCACTCATTAACGGGTGGCTACACCTTC
size: .; D: .; J: TRBJ2-2; V: TRBV6-5; CDR3: CASRRDPNTGELFF; DNA: TGTGCCAGCAGGAGGGACCCGAACACCGGGGAGCTGTTTTTT
size: .; D: .; J: TRBJ2-1; V: TRBV18; CDR3: CASSLRESYNEQFF; DNA: TGTGCCAGCTCGCTCCGGGAGAGCTACAATGAGCAGTTCTTC
size: .; D: .; J: TRBJ2-2; V: TRBV9; CDR3: CASSREAGVTGELFF; DNA: TGTGCCAGCAGCAGGGAAGCAGGCGTCACCGGGGAGCTGTTTTTT
size: .; D: .; J: TRBJ1-2; V: TRBV5-1; CDR3: CASSLDSYGYTF; DNA: TGCGCCAGCAGCTTGGACAGCTATGGCTACACCTTC
size: .; D: .; J: TRBJ1-1; V: TRBV15; CDR3: CATSTSDRRNTEAFF; DNA: TGTGCCACCAGCACCTCGGACAGAAGGAACACTGAAGCTTTCTTT
size: .; D: .; J: TRBJ2-2; V: TRBV7-6; CDR3: CASSPGVPGELFF; DNA: TGTGCCAGCAGCCCCGGGGTCCCCGGGGAGCTGTTTTTT
size: .; D: TRBD1; J: TRBJ2-5; V: TRBV7-9; CDR3: CASSTDRGRQETQYF; DNA: TGTGCCAGCAGCACAGACAGGGGGCGGCAAGAGACCCAGTACTTC
size: .; D: TRBD2; J: TRBJ2-5; V: TRBV29-1; CDR3: CSVHTSGDTTQYF; DNA: TGCAGCGTTCACACTAGCGGGGATACGACCCAGTACTTC
size: few; D: .; J: TRBJ1-2; V: TRBV4-2; CDR3: CASSPEGRDGYTF; DNA: TGTGCCAGCAGCCCTGAAGGTCGAGATGGCTACACCTTC
size: .; D: .; J: TRBJ1-1; V: TRBV18; CDR3: CASSPESTEAFF; DNA: TGTGCCAGCTCACCCGAGAGCACTGAAGCTTTCTTT
size: .; D: .; J: TRBJ1-6; V: TRBV27; CDR3: CASSLSGNDRTYNSPLHF; DNA: TGTGCCAGCAGTTTATCAGGGAACGACAGGACATATAATTCACCCCTCCACTTT
size: .; D: TRBD1; J: TRBJ2-2; V: TRBV6-5; CDR3: CASSPDRGWAGELFF; DNA: TGTGCCAGCAGCCCAGACAGGGGGTGGGCCGGGGAGCTGTTTTTT
size: .; D: .; J: TRBJ1-5; V: TRBV19; CDR3: CASSIDRRRPVNQPQHF; DNA: TGTGCCAGTAGTATAGATCGCCGTAGGCCGGTGAATCAGCCCCAGCATTTT
size: .; D: .; J: TRBJ2-1; V: TRBV11-2; CDR3: CASSFSTYYNEQFF; DNA: TGTGCCAGCAGCTTTTCCACTTACTACAATGAGCAGTTCTTC
size: .; D: .; J: TRBJ1-5; V: TRBV4-2; CDR3: CASSQGQGSQPQHF; DNA: TGTGCCAGCAGCCAAGGCCAGGGTAGTCAGCCCCAGCATTTT